The clone carrying this T cell receptor beta chain was observed a handful of times. This entry comes from a study of spatial heterogeneity in lung cancer. The wider study: The study observed each unique TCR and UMI combination more than ten times on average in raw reads.

Single TCR cDNA molecules each had their own unique molecular identifier. TCRdb re-called the 5' RACE reads through MiXCR, storing one row per CDR3 protein. Among around 60,000 distinct CDR3 sequences listed, 8.4% were seen once. Noted time point: sample taken at primary tumor resection. Whole RNA obtained from tumor, nontumor lung or frozen PBMC underwent sequencing without sorting. V shed 3 bases and J shed 2 bases, with 11 bases lying between them. Germline assignment: CDR1 DFQATT and CDR2 SNEGSKA (reference sequence). CDR3 size: 14 residues. The sequenced sample was PBMCs, obtained at surgery. This chain links TRBV20-1 with TRBJ2-1; D is ambiguous. The sequence was obtained from a female donor with early-stage non-small cell lung cancer. This CDR3 reads CSARTDGPYNEQFF. CDR3 sequence (DNA): TGCAGTGCTAGGACGGACGGCCCCTACAATGAGCAGTTCTTC.